This T cell receptor (beta chain) is drawn from a study of T cell responses to AZD1222 COVID-19 vaccine. Findings of the study overall: The donors showed a predominance of white British ancestry and of females, with possible underestimation of clonal diversity. Receipt of two AZD1222 doses was followed by a rise in Spike-specific TCR breadth and depth. Vaccine-associated CD4 TCRs ranged over spike, dominating at 160-218 and 743-854. Among those given AZD1222, only five or six were seropositive at baseline.

Profiling relied on immunoSEQ multiplex PCR, and the TCRdb table lists in-frame clones only, not all of them. Here the sample spans 120,000 or so clones, roughly 84% being singletons. V was trimmed by 2 bases and J by 13 bases, leaving 26 bases between them. This CDR3 spans 16 amino acids. In germline, CDR1 is MNHEY, CDR2 SVGAGI. This clone was detected only a few times. The target antigen is unknown. The input for sequencing was peripheral blood, taken on day 0 of AZD1222 vaccination. The sequence derives from an adult in good health. The chain employs TRBV6-5 and TRBJ1-2; D ambiguous. CDR3 nucleotide sequence: TGTGCCAGCAGTTACATACGATTTGACAAAGCGAAATACGCCACCTTC. Translating gives CASSYIRFDKAKYATF.